A single sample gave rise to the 18 T cell receptor beta chains below, sequenced in a study of T cell responses to AZD1222 COVID-19 vaccine. The method was immunoSEQ multiplex PCR; TCRdb's version includes in-frame clones alone and lacks a portion of them. The table records fewer than 150,000 clones, 93% of them present only once. The sample in question was peripheral blood, obtained on day 0 of AZD1222 vaccination. The receptors come from an adult in good health.

This sequence joins TRBV6-1 and TRBJ2-5; D ambiguous. Looked up from germline, CDR1 is MNHNS and CDR2 is SASEGT. This CDR3 comprises 16 residues. Trimming cost V 0 bases and J 3 bases, with 14 bases left between them. Here the CDR3 reads CASSEAIGFREETQYF. The CDR3, as DNA: TGTGCCAGCAGTGAAGCAATCGGGTTTCGAGAAGAGACCCAGTACTTC.

The V gene is TRBV19, the J gene TRBJ1-1; 9 positions agree with TRBD1. The CDR3 loop spans 16 amino acids. The germline gives CDR1 LNHDA, CDR2 SQIVND (reference sequence). The junction had 11 bases not matched to a gene; V was cut back by 5 bases and J by 4 bases. As DNA, the CDR3 is TGTGCCAGTAGTCGCTCAAGGGGACAGGGTATCACTGAAGCTTTCTTT. This codes for CASSRSRGQGITEAFF.

The chain employs TRBV15 and TRBJ1-5; D unresolved. V dropped 8 bases and J dropped 0 bases, with 8 bases sitting between them. The CDR3 is made up of 13 amino acids. Germline CDR1 and CDR2: LNHNV and YYDKDF (reference sequence). The CDR3 loop reads CATRQYSNQPQHF. The CDR3 coding sequence is TGTGCCACCCGACAATATAGCAATCAGCCCCAGCATTTT.

The rearrangement joins TRBV3-1 (or the pseudogene TRBV3-2) to TRBJ1-1, with 8 bases that match TRBD1. The V and J ends lost 3 bases and 10 bases, in that order; junction bases with no gene match: 1. The germline gives CDR1 LGHDT, CDR2 YNNKEL (reference sequence). This CDR3 comprises 11 residues. The CDR3 DNA reads TGTGCCAGCAGCCACGGGACAGGAGCTTTCTTT. As protein: CASSHGTGAFF.

The chain couples TRBV6-5 to TRBJ1-3; D might be TRBD1 (6 bases). CDR3 size: 15 residues. CDR1 MNHEY and CDR2 SVGAGI come from the germline V gene. Between the trimmed V and J ends, which lost 6 bases and 4 bases, there was a span of 16 bases. CDR3 sequence: CASRGSGALGNTIYF. CDR3 nucleotides: TGTGCCAGCAGGGGCTCGGGGGCGCTAGGAAACACCATATATTTT.

The V and J genes are TRBV5-1 and TRBJ2-3; the match to TRBD2 covers 11 bases. The CDR3 has 15 amino acids. J gave up 11 bases and V 0 bases, and 8 bases lay outside the gene matches. The germline gives CDR1 SGHRS, CDR2 YFSETQ. CDR3 amino acids: CASSLEFTSGSKQYF. The CDR3 DNA is TGCGCCAGCAGCTTGGAATTTACTAGCGGGAGTAAGCAGTATTTT.

J is TRBJ2-1 and V is TRBV11-2; 12 bases match TRBD2. V was pared by 5 bases and J by 8 bases, with 7 bases of the junction left unmatched. The length of the CDR3 is 15 residues. CDR1 and CDR2 from the germline V gene are SGHAT and FQNNGV. As DNA, the CDR3 is TGTGCCAGCAGCCCAACTAGCGGGAGGCGAGATGAGCAGTTCTTC. It codes for CASSPTSGRRDEQFF. Full variable domain (remainder filled in from reference TRBV11-2 and TRBJ2-1): EAGVAQSPRYKIIEKRQSVAFWCNPISGHATLYWYQQILGQGPKLLIQFQNNGVVDDSQLPKDRFSAERLKGVDSTLKIQPAKLEDSAVYLCASSPTSGRRDEQFFGPGTRLTVL.

This chain links TRBV18 with TRBJ2-5, with unresolved D. The V end lost 3 bases, the J end lost 1 base, and 6 bases lay between the germline ends. Per the germline V gene, CDR1 is KGHSH and CDR2 is LQKENI. The CDR3 totals 13 residues. The CDR3 coding sequence is TGTGCCAGCTCACCGGCCCCCCAAGAGACCCAGTACTTC. It specifies CASSPAPQETQYF.

This chain joins TRBV29-1 and TRBJ2-7, with 11 bases identical to TRBD2. Unmatched junction bases numbered 5, after V lost 5 bases and J lost 5 bases. The CDR3 is made up of 13 amino acids. Germline V CDR1 and CDR2: SQVTM, ANQGSEA. This CDR3 is CSVIAGGNHEQYF. The CDR3 DNA sequence: TGCAGCGTTATAGCGGGAGGGAACCACGAGCAGTACTTC.

This sequence joins TRBV7-6 and TRBJ2-5; D could derive from TRBD1 or TRBD2 (7 bases each). Per germline, CDR1 SGHVS and CDR2 FNYEAQ. This CDR3 spans 16 amino acids. V gave up 4 bases and J gave up 5 bases, with 20 bases separating them. The CDR3 sequence is CASSSGQGRGLETQYF. CDR3 coding DNA: TGTGCCAGCAGCTCGGGGCAGGGGAGGGGGCTGGAGACCCAGTACTTC.

The rearrangement links TRBV9 to TRBJ1-2, with D perhaps TRBD1 (5 bases). This CDR3 has 14 amino acids. The germline gives CDR1 SGDLS, CDR2 YYNGEE. Trimming took off 0 bases at V and 4 bases at J, with 10 bases between the two ends. Here the CDR3 reads CASSVEPGRYGYTF. The DNA of the CDR3 is TGTGCCAGCAGCGTAGAGCCAGGGCGCTATGGCTACACCTTC.

The chain links TRBV2 to TRBJ2-3; 7 bases agree with TRBD1. The germline CDR1 and CDR2 sequences are SNHLY and FYNNEI. The CDR3 covers 14 residues. Trimming took 6 bases from V and 0 from J; bases not matched to a gene: 3. The CDR3 sequence is CASRGQPSTDTQYF. The CDR3, as DNA: TGTGCCAGCAGGGGACAGCCTAGCACAGATACGCAGTATTTT.

The chain couples TRBV30 to TRBJ1-6; no reliable D call. Germline loops: CDR1 GTSNPN, CDR2 SVGIG (reference sequence). V was pared by 2 bases and J by 5 bases, with 7 bases between. The CDR3 runs to 13 residues. CDR3 sequence: CAWSRMDNSPLHF. The CDR3 coding sequence is TGTGCCTGGAGTCGGATGGATAATTCACCCCTCCACTTT.

The chain has TRBV6-5 and TRBJ1-3; D possibly corresponds to TRBD1 (6 bases). The CDR3 sequence is 15 residues long. The germline CDR1 and CDR2 sequences are MNHEY and SVGAGI. V dropped 0 bases and J dropped 2 bases, with 8 bases sitting between them. CDR3 coding DNA: TGTGCCAGCAGTTACTCAAGGACAGCTGGAAACACCATATATTTT. It specifies CASSYSRTAGNTIYF.

V gene TRBV28 combines with J gene TRBJ1-1, with TRBD1 as a possible D gene (5 bases). Trimming removed 8 bases at V and 4 bases at J, with 14 bases between. This CDR3 spans 13 amino acids. The germline CDR1 and CDR2 sequences are MDHEN and SYDVKM. CDR3 region: CASAVRAGTEAFF. The CDR3 DNA reads as TGTGCCAGCGCGGTCAGGGCGGGCACTGAAGCTTTCTTT.

This clone occurred once. This rearrangement joins TRBV6-2 or TRBV6-3 to TRBJ1-5, with D unresolved. Deletions cut 6 bases from V and 0 bases from J, with 12 bases between. The length of the CDR3 is 15 residues. The germline CDR1 and CDR2 sequences are MNHEY and SVGEGT. The CDR3 is CASSLLWVSNQPQHF. In nucleotides, the CDR3 is TGTGCCAGCAGCTTATTGTGGGTTAGCAATCAGCCCCAGCATTTT.

V usage is TRBV7-9 and J usage is TRBJ1-5; 8 bases align to TRBD1. Germline CDR1 and CDR2: SEHNR and FQNEAQ (reference sequence). The V gene end was trimmed by 5 bases and the J gene end by 6 bases; junction bases not matched to a gene: 9. The length of the CDR3 is 15 residues. The CDR3 DNA reads TGTGCCAGCAGCCAGGGGGCGGGGGTCGGTCAGCCCCAGCATTTT. Its translation: CASSQGAGVGQPQHF.

The CDR3 DNA sequence: TGCAGCGTTCTCTCCAGGGGTGGGGGTGAAAAACTGTTTTTT. Protein sequence: CSVLSRGGGEKLFF. V usage is TRBV29-1 and J usage is TRBJ1-4, with D perhaps matching TRBD1 (6 bases). The ends were cut back, 5 bases at V and 7 bases at J, with 17 bases in the middle. The CDR3 length is 14 residues. Germline V gives CDR1 SQVTM, CDR2 ANQGSEA.